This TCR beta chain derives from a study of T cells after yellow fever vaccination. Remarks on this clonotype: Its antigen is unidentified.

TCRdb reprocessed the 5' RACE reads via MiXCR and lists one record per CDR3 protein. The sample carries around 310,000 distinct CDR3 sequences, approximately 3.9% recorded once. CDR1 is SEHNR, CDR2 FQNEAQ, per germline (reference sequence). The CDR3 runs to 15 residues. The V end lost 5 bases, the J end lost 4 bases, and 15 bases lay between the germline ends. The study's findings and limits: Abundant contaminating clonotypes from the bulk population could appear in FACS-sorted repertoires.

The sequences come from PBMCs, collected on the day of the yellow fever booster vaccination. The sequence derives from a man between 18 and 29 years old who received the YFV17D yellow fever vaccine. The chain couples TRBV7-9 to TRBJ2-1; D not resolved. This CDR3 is CASSLGPSVYNEQFF. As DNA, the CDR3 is TGTGCCAGCAGCCTTGGGCCCTCGGTGTACAATGAGCAGTTCTTC.